Below, 3 T cell receptor beta chains from the same sample are listed, as sequenced in a study of blood T cell repertoires in COVID-19. This table comes from immunoSEQ multiplex PCR, and its TCRdb copy is limited to in-frame clones, with some not included. The sample lists about 73,000 clones; over 80% were seen once. The sequenced sample was peripheral blood. These receptors were collected from a man older than 75 with active or convalescent COVID-19.

The CDR3 nucleotides are TGTGCCAGCAGCAAGGGACAGGGTACCACCGGGGAGCTGTTTTTT. Translated, it gives CASSKGQGTTGELFF. The gene calls are TRBV11-2 and TRBJ2-2; 9 bases match TRBD1. The CDR3 is made up of 15 amino acids. The trim removed 5 bases at V and 4 bases at J, leaving 5 bases unmatched. Germline loops: CDR1 SGHAT, CDR2 FQNNGV. The whole variable domain, filled in from reference TRBV11-2 and TRBJ2-2, reads EAGVAQSPRYKIIEKRQSVAFWCNPISGHATLYWYQQILGQGPKLLIQFQNNGVVDDSQLPKDRFSAERLKGVDSTLKIQPAKLEDSAVYLCASSKGQGTTGELFFGEGSRLTVL.

This clone has more than one count but fewer than ten. The CDR3, as DNA: TGTGCCAGCAGTCACCAGGGGGGCAATCAGCCCCAGCATTTT. This codes for CASSHQGGNQPQHF. The V call is TRBV28, the J call TRBJ1-5; 7 nucleotides agree with TRBD1. The germline V gene encodes CDR1 MDHEN and CDR2 SYDVKM. This CDR3 region has 14 residues. V trimming: 5 bases; J trimming: 2 bases; junction bases outside the gene matches: 3.

The V and J genes are TRBV6-2 or TRBV6-3 and TRBJ1-2; 12 bases align to TRBD1. The V and J ends lost 2 bases and 4 bases, in that order; junction bases with no gene match: 5. CDR3 length: 16 residues. Germline lookup yields CDR1 MNHEY and CDR2 SVGEGT. Written as DNA, the CDR3 is TGTGCCAGCAGTTACACCGGGACAGGGGGCGTCTATGGCTACACCTTC. This sequence encodes CASSYTGTGGVYGYTF.